This paragraph reports one T cell receptor (beta chain). Only a few counts were recorded for this clonotype. No cognate antigen has been identified for it. No much larger clone is present one base from it, and per-base qualities are unavailable. These data are taken from a study of Graves' ophthalmopathy and Graves' hyperthyroidism (dated by TCRdb to 2017 to 2018). Background for the entire study: Peripheral blood was collected before any treatment was given, at the time of initial diagnosis. In a handful of hyperthyroidism patients, the T-cell repertoire of thyroid tissue was compared with the T-cell repertoire of blood. After sampling, hyperthyroidism patients received methimazole starting at 30 mg daily, and ophthalmopathy patients received high-dose intravenous methylprednisolone. To explore V-J signatures that distinguish ophthalmopathy from hyperthyroidism, a discovery set of about a hundred patients was enrolled, made up of some 41 with ophthalmopathy and 57 with stable hyperthyroidism. In total, over 130 blood samples were TCR-sequenced: 40 to 45 ophthalmopathy, under 85 hyperthyroidism and some 17 hyperthyroidism-to-ophthalmopathy patients. An independent validation cohort was composed of approximately 18 hyperthyroidism patients and around 16 patients who later progressed from hyperthyroidism to ophthalmopathy. The roughly 94 discovery patients were randomly split 7:3 into training and test sets. To tell Graves' ophthalmopathy apart from Graves' hyperthyroidism, and to predict which patients would progress to ophthalmopathy, the study relied on TCR beta repertoire signatures.

The V end loses 4 bases and the J end loses 7 bases, and a stretch of 17 bases separates them. The CDR3 has 15 amino acids, counting the end cysteine and phenylalanine. Of the read, only the CDR3 DNA is kept; its 45 bases are in frame from base 1. For repertoire sequencing, TCR beta CDR3 regions were amplified from RNA transcripts. A first-round RT-PCR used HTBI primers with the Qiagen OneStep RT-PCR kit, followed by a second-round multiplex PCR, size selection and purification. Libraries were sequenced on an Illumina HiSeq2000 using paired-end 100 bp reads. In the source study's methods: Reads were processed with SOAPnuke, discarding reads with adapters, uncalled bases, mean Phred below 15, or no exact constant-primer or identifier match. COPE v1.2.5 was used to merge the high-quality paired reads. Each unique nucleotide sequence was treated as a clonotype, and MiTCR v1.1 was used to align the clonotypes to the IMGT TRB V, D and J references. The analysis was limited to V-J combinations with a frequency above 0.0001, which together covered 99% to 99.2% of the repertoires. A TCR clonal expansion and chaos score per V-J combination was defined as the ratio of F50 clonal expansion to chaos observed in the TCRdist matrix. Welch's t-statistics and random forest were used to reduce the features to about 14 V-J combinations, which were then used as input to a naive Bayes classifier. The similarity between thyroid and blood repertoires was quantified using the Morisita-Horn index. In TCRdb, the public reads were trimmed at Q25 with fastp and aligned with MiXCR, with productive beta chains retained. Under each unique CDR3 protein, matching rows form one entry showing the most common genes and DNA. It is TCRdb's table, rather than the study itself, that gives the V and J calls and clone size. The sample yields some 160,000 distinct CDR3 sequences; around two fifths were counted once. The ten largest clones capture roughly 8.9% of the sample.

Findings and caveats that apply to the study as a whole: No statistical method was used to predetermine the sample size, and group allocation was not hidden from the investigators. Among expanded thyroid clonotypes with frequency above 0.001, most also showed up in blood, which suggests that blood repertoires may reflect the thyroid immune response. In validation, the model predicted ophthalmopathy progression with 55% to 71% sensitivity and approximately 75% specificity; roughly 12 predicted patients were CT-confirmed with GO in a median of approximately 6.5 months. The 13-signature model separated ophthalmopathy from stable hyperthyroidism with approximately 90% sensitivity and about 81% specificity in cross-validation, and 80%/75% in the test set.

The ophthalmopathy patients had moderately to severely active disease, with a Clinical Activity Score of 3 or higher, a NOSPECS grade of 4 or higher, and a disease duration of less than 3 months. Patients were excluded if they had other autoimmune diseases, uncontrolled infections, pregnancy or lactation. Clinical symptoms, serum thyroxine, TRAb, thyroid ultrasound and orbital computed tomography formed the basis of the diagnosis. Using Ficoll-Paque density gradient centrifugation, PBMCs were isolated from approximately 11 ml of fresh peripheral blood. Trizol reagent was used to extract the total RNA, and its quality was then checked on an Agilent 2100 Bioanalyzer.

Recombination joined TRBV12-3 or TRBV12-4 with TRBJ1-5; no D gene is confidently identified. The receptor comes from a man between 25 and 39 years old with Graves' ophthalmopathy. Donor details come from another sample of the same person, matched by shared clones. The sample taken for sequencing was peripheral blood. The DNA sequence reads TGTGCCAGCAGTTCCGGCGAGGTAAGGACGCAGCCCCAGCATTTT. It codes for CASSSGEVRTQPQHF.